This T cell receptor (beta chain) was sequenced during a study of blood T cell repertoires in COVID-19. About the research overall: Material from acute and convalescent COVID-19 was sourced from the United States, Italy and Spain. Sources were T cells, B-cell-depleted T cells, or PBMCs; the material itself was cDNA or gDNA.

The CDR3 length is 15 residues. Trimming removed 6 bases from V and 0 bases from J, with 12 bases in between. CDR1 SNHLY and CDR2 FYNNEI come from the germline V gene. Under the authors' procedure: How many nucleated cells were present was estimated from reference gene primer amplification. The method was immunoSEQ multiplex PCR; TCRdb's version includes in-frame clones alone and lacks a portion of them. The V and J calls and the clone size are those of that table, but D and trimming were determined from the DNA. The data hold around 130,000 clones, with 84% observed a single time. This sequence originates from a human donor in a cohort sampled during active COVID-19. Material for sequencing was peripheral blood. This chain links TRBV2 with TRBJ1-3; the D is unclear. The CDR3 loop reads CASSVNSLSGNTIYF. Written as DNA, the CDR3 is TGTGCCAGCAGCGTTAATAGTCTCTCTGGAAACACCATATATTTT.